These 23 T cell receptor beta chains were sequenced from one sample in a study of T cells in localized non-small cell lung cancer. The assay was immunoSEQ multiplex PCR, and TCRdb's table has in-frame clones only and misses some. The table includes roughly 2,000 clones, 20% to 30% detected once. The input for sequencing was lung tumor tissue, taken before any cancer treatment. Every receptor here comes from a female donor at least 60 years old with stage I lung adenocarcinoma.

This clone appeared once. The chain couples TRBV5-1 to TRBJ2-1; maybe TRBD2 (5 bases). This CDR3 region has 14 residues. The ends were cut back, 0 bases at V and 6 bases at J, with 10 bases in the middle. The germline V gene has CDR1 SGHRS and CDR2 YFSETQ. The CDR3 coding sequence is TGCGCCAGCAGCTTGGCGGGAAGGCGCAATGAGCAGTTCTTC. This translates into CASSLAGRRNEQFF.

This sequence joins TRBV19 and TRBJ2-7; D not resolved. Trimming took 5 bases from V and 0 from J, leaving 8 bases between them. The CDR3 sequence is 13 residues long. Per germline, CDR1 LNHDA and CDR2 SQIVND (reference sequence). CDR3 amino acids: CASSLQTSYEQYF. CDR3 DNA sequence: TGTGCCAGTAGTCTACAAACCTCCTACGAGCAGTACTTC.

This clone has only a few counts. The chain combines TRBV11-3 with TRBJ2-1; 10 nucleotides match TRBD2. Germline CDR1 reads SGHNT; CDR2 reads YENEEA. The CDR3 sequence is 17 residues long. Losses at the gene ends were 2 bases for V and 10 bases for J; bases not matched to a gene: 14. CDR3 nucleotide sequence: TGTGCCAGCAGCTTAAGGCTAGCGGGAGCTGATTCATCCGAGCAGTTCTTC. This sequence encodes CASSLRLAGADSSEQFF.

CDR3 residues: CASSPIWKVASYEQYF. The CDR3 DNA follows: TGTGCCAGCTCACCAATATGGAAGGTCGCCTCCTACGAGCAGTACTTC. This chain uses TRBV18 with TRBJ2-7; D not certain. This CDR3 comprises 16 residues. Germline CDR1 is KGHSH and CDR2 is LQKENI. Trimming stripped 2 bases from V and 0 bases from J, with 14 bases between.

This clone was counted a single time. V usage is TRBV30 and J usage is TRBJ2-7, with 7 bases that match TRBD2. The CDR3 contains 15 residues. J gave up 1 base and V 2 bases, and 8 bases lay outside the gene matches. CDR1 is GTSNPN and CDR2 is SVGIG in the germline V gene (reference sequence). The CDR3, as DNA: TGTGCCTGGAGTTGGGGGGGGAAGGAATCCTACGAGCAGTACTTC. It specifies CAWSWGGKESYEQYF. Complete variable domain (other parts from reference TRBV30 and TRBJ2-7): SQTIHQWPATLVQPVGSPLSLECTVEGTSNPNLYWYRQAAGRGLQLLFYSVGIGQISSEVPQNLSASRPQDRQFILSSKKLLLSDSGFYLCAWSWGGKESYEQYFGPGTRLTVT.

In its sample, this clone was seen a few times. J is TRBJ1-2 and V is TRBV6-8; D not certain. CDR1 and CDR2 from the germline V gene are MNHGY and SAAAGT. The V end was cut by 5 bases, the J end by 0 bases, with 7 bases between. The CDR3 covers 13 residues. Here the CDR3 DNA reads TGTGCCAGCAGTCCCACAGCTAACTATGGCTACACCTTC. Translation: CASSPTANYGYTF.

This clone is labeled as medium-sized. DNA for the CDR3: TGTGCCAGCAGCTTAAGTCAGGGTGGAGCTGGAAACACCATATATTTT. Translated, it gives CASSLSQGGAGNTIYF. The chain recombines TRBV11-3 with TRBJ1-3; tentative D call: TRBD1 (5 bases). The V gene's germline CDR1 is SGHNT and CDR2 YENEEA. The V end was cut by 2 bases, the J end by 2 bases, with 13 bases between. The CDR3 covers 16 residues. Combining the CDR3 with reference TRBV11-3 and TRBJ1-3 gives the whole variable domain EAGVVQSPRYKIIEKKQPVAFWCNPISGHNTLYWYLQNLGQGPELLIRYENEEAVDDSQLPKDRFSAERLKGVDSTLKIQPAELGDSAVYLCASSLSQGGAGNTIYFGEGSWLTVV.

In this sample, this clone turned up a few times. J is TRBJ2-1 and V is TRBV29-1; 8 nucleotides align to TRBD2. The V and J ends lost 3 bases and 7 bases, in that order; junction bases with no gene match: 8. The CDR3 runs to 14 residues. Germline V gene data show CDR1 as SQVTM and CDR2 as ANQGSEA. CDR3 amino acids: CSVDQKGLGNEQFF. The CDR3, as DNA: TGCAGCGTTGATCAAAAGGGACTAGGAAATGAGCAGTTCTTC.

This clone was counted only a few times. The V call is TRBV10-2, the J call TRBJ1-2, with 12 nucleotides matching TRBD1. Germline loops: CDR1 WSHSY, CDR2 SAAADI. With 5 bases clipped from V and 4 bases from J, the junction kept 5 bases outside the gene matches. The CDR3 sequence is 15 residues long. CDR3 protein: CASSYPGQGAYGYTF. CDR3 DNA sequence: TGCGCCAGCAGTTACCCGGGACAGGGGGCCTATGGCTACACCTTC.

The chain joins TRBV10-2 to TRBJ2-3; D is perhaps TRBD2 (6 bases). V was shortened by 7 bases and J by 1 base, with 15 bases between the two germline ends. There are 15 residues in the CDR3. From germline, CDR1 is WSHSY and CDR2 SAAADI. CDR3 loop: CASKASSVGTDTQYF. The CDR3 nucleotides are TGCGCCAGCAAGGCCTCTAGCGTAGGCACAGATACGCAGTATTTT.

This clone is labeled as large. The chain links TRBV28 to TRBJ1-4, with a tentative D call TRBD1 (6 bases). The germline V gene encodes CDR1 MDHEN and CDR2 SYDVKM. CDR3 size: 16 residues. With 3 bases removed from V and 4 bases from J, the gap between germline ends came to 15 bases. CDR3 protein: CASSFGRGPLNEKLFF. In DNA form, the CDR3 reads TGTGCCAGCAGTTTTGGCAGGGGCCCACTTAATGAAAAACTGTTTTTT. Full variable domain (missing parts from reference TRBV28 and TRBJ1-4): DVKVTQSSRYLVKRTGEKVFLECVQDMDHENMFWYRQDPGLGLRLIYFSYDVKMKEKGDIPEGYSVSREKKERFSLILESASTNQTSMYLCASSFGRGPLNEKLFFGSGTQLSVL.

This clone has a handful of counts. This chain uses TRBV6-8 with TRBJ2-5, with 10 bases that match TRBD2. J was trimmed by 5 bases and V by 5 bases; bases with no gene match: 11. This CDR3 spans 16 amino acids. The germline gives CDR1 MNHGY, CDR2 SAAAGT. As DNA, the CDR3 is TGTGCCAGCAGTCCACCACTAGCGGGACTTCGGGAGACCCAGTACTTC. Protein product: CASSPPLAGLRETQYF.

CDR3 residues: CASSRTQSRNTEAFF. CDR3 nucleotide sequence: TGTGCCAGCAGCCGGACCCAAAGCCGCAACACTGAAGCTTTCTTT. This chain links TRBV11-3 with TRBJ1-1; no clear D gene. Trimming took 5 bases from V and 2 from J, leaving 15 bases between them. The CDR3 totals 15 residues. CDR1 and CDR2 from the germline V gene are SGHNT and YENEEA.

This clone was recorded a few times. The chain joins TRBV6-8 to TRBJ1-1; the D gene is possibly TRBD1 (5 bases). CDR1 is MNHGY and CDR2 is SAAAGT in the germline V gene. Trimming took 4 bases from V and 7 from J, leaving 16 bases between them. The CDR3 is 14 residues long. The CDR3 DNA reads TGTGCCAGCAGTTTCCGCTTAAGGGGTAATGAAGCTTTCTTT. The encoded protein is CASSFRLRGNEAFF.

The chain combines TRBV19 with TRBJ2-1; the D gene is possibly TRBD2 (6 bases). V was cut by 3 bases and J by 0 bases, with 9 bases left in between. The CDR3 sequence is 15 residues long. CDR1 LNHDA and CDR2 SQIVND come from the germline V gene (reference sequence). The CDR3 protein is CASSIRGNSYNEQFF. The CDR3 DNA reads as TGTGCCAGTAGTATCCGCGGGAACTCCTACAATGAGCAGTTCTTC.

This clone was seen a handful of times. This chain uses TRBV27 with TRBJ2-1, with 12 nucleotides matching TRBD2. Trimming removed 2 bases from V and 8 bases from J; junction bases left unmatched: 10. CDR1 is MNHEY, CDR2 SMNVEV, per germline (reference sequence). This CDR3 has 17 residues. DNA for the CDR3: TGTGCCAGCAGTTTAGGGCCTAGCGGGAGGGCCATGGATGAGCAGTTCTTC. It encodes CASSLGPSGRAMDEQFF.

This CDR3 reads CSVGLAGDIQYF. CDR3 DNA sequence: TGCAGCGTGGGACTAGCGGGCGACATTCAGTACTTC. The genes are TRBV29-1 and TRBJ2-4; TRBD2 matches at 12 bases. The germline gives CDR1 SQVTM, CDR2 ANQGSEA. V gave up 6 bases and J gave up 8 bases; unmatched junction bases: 2. This CDR3 has 12 residues. The full variable domain, in which reference TRBV29-1 and TRBJ2-4 provide the parts outside the CDR3, is SAVISQKPSRDICQRGTSLTIQCQVDSQVTMMFWYRQQPGQSLTLIATANQGSEATYESGFVIDKFPISRPNLTFSTLTVSNMSPEDSSIYLCSVGLAGDIQYFGAGTRLSVL.

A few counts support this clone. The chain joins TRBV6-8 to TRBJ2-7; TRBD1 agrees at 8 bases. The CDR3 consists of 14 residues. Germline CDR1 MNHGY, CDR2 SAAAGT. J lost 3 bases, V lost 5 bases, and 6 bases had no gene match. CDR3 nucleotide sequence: TGTGCCAGCAGTGCTGCTGACAGGGGCTACGAGCAGTACTTC. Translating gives CASSAADRGYEQYF.

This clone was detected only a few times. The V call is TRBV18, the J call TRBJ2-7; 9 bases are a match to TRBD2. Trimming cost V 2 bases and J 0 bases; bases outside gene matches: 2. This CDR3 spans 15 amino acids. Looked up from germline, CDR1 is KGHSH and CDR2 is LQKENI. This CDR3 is CASSPGSGSSYEQYF. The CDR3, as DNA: TGTGCCAGCTCACCAGGTAGCGGGAGCTCCTACGAGCAGTACTTC.

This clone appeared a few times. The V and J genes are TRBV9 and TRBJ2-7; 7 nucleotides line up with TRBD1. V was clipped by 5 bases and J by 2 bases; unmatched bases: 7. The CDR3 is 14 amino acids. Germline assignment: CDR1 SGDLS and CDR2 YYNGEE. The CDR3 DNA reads TGTGCCAGCAGTGATACAGGGGACCCCTACGAGCAGTACTTC. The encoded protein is CASSDTGDPYEQYF. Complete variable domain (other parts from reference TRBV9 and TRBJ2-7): DSGVTQTPKHLITATGQRVTLRCSPRSGDLSVYWYQQSLDQGLQFLIQYYNGEERAKGNILERFSAQQFPDLHSELNLSSLELGDSALYFCASSDTGDPYEQYFGPGTRLTVT.

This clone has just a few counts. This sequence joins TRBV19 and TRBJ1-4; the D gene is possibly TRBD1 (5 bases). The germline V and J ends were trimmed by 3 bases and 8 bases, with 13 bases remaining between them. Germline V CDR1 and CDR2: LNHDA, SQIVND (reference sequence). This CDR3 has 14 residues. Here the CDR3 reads CASSIGQATEKLFF. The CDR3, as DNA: TGTGCCAGTAGTATTGGACAAGCAACAGAAAAACTGTTTTTT.

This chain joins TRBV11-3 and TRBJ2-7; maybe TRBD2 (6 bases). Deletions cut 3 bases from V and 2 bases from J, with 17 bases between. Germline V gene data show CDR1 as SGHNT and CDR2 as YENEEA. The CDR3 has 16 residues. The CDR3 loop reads CASSFLGGFSPYEQYF. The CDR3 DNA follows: TGTGCCAGCAGCTTCCTGGGGGGATTTAGTCCCTACGAGCAGTACTTC.

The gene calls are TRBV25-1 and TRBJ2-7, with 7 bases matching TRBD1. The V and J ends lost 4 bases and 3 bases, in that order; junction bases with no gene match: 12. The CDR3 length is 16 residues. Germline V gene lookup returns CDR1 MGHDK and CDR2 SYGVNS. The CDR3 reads CASSANRQGGVYEQYF. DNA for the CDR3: TGTGCCAGCAGTGCCAATCGACAGGGTGGCGTCTACGAGCAGTACTTC.